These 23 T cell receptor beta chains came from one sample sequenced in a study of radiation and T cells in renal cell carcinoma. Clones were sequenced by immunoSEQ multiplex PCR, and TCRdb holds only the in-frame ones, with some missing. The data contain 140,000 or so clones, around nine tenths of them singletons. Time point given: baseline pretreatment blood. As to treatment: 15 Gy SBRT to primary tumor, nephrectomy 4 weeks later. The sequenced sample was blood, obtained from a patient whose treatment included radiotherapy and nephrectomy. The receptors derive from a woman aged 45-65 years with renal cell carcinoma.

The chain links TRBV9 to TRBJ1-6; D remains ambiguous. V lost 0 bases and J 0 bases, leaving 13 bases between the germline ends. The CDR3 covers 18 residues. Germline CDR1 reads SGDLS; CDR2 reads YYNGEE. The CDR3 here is CASSVGPFVGSYNSPLHF. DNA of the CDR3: TGTGCCAGCAGCGTAGGCCCCTTCGTCGGCTCCTATAATTCACCCCTCCACTTT.

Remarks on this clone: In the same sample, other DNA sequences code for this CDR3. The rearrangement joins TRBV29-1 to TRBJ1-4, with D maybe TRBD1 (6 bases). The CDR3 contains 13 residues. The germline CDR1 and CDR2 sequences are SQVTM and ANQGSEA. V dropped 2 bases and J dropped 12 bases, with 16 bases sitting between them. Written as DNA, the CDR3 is TGCAGCGTTGAAAGTCGAAGGGGGAGAGAACTGTTTTTT. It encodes CSVESRRGRELFF.

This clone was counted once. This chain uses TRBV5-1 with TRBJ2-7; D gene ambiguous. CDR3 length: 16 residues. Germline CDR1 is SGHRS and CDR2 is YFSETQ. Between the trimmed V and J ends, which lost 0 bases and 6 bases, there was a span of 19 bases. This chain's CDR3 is CASSLVVGVRFSEQYF. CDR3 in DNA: TGCGCCAGCAGCTTGGTAGTCGGAGTTCGTTTCAGCGAGCAGTACTTC. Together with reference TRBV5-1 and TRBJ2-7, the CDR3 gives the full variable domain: KAGVTQTPRYLIKTRGQQVTLSCSPISGHRSVSWYQQTPGQGLQFLFEYFSETQRNKGNFPGRFSGRQFSNSRSEMNVSTLELGDSALYLCASSLVVGVRFSEQYFGPGTRLTVT.

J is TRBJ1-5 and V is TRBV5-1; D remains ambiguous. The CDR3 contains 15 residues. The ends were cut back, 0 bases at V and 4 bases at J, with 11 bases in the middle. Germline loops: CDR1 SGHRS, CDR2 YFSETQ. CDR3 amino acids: CASSLVAGPNQPQHF. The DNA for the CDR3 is TGCGCCAGCAGCTTGGTGGCCGGTCCAAATCAGCCCCAGCATTTT.

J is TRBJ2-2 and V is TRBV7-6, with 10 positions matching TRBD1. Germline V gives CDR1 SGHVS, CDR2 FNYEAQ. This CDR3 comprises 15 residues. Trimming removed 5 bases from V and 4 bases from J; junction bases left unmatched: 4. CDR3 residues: CASSPGQGRTGELFF. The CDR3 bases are TGTGCCAGCAGCCCGGGACAGGGGCGCACCGGGGAGCTGTTTTTT.

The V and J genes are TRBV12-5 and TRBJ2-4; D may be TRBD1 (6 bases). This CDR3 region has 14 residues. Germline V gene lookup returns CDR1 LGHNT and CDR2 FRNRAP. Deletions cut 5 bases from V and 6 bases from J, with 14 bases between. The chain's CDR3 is CASGLRTASNIQYF. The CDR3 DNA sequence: TGTGCTAGTGGTCTCCGGACAGCCTCAAACATTCAGTACTTC.

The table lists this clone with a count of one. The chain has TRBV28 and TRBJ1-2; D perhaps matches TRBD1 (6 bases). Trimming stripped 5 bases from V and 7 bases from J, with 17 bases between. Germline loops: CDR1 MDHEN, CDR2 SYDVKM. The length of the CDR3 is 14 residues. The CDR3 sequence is CASSASGGRGGYTF. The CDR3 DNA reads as TGTGCCAGCAGTGCGAGTGGGGGCAGGGGTGGCTACACCTTC.

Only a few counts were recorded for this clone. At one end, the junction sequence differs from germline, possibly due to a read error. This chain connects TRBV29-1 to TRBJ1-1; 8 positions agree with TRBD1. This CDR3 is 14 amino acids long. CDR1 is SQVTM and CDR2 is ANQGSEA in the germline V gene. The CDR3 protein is CSVEGQGTGTEAFF. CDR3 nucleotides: TGCAGCGTAGAAGGACAGGGTACGGGAACTGAAGCTTTCTTT.

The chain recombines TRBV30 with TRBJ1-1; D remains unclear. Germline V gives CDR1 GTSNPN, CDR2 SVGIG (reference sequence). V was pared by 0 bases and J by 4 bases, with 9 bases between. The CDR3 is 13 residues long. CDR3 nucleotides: TGTGCCTGGAGTGTTGGGCGTCGCACTGAAGCTTTCTTT. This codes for CAWSVGRRTEAFF.

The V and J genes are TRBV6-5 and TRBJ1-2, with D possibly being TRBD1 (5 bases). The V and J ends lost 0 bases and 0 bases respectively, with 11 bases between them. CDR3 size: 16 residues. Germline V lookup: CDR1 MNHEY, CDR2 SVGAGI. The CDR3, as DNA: TGTGCCAGCAGTTACTCGAGATGGGGGTCTAACTATGGCTACACCTTC. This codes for CASSYSRWGSNYGYTF.

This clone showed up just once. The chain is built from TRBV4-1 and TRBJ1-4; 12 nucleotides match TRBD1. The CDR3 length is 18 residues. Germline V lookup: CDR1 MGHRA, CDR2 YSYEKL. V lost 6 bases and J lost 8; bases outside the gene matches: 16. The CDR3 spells CASRPSGTGGRRGEKLFF. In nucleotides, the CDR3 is TGCGCCAGCAGGCCATCCGGGACAGGGGGCAGGAGAGGCGAAAAACTGTTTTTT.

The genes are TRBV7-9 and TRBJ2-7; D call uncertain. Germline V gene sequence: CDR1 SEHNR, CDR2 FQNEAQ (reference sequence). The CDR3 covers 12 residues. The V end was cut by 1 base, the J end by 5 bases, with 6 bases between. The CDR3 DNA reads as TGTGCCAGCAGCTTAGGAGACGACGAGCAGTACTTC. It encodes CASSLGDDEQYF. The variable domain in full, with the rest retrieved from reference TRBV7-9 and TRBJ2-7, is DTGVSQNPRHKITKRGQNVTFRCDPISEHNRLYWYRQTLGQGPEFLTYFQNEAQLEKSRLLSDRFSAERPKGSFSTLEIQRTEQGDSAMYLCASSLGDDEQYFGPGTRLTVT.

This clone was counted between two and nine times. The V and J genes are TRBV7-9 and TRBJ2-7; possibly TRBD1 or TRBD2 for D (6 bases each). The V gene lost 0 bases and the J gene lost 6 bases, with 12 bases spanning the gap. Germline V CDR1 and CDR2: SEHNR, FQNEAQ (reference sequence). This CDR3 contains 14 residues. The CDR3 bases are TGTGCCAGCAGCTTAGCGGGGGGCCAAGGCGAGCAGTACTTC. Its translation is CASSLAGGQGEQYF.

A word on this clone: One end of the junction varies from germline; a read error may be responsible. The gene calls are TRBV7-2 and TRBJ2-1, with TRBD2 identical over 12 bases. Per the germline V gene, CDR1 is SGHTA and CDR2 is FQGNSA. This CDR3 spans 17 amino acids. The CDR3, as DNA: TGCGCCAGCAGCCAAGAGCTAGCGGGGGGGCCTTACAATGAGCAGTTCTTC. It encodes CASSQELAGGPYNEQFF.

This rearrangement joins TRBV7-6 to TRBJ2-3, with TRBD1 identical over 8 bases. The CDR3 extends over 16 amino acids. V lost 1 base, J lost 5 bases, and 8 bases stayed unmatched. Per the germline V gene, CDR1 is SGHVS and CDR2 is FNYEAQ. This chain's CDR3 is CASSLVGTGWGDTQYF. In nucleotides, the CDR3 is TGTGCCAGCAGCTTAGTGGGGACAGGTTGGGGAGATACGCAGTATTTT. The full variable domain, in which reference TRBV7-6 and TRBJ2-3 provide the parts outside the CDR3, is GAGVSQSPRYKVTKRGQDVALRCDPISGHVSLYWYRQALGQGPEFLTYFNYEAQQDKSGLPNDRFSAERPEGSISTLTIQRTEQRDSAMYRCASSLVGTGWGDTQYFGPGTRLTVL.

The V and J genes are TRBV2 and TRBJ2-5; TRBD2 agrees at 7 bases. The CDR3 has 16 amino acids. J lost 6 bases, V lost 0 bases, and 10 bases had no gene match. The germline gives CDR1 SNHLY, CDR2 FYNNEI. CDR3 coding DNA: TGTGCCAGCAGTGAAGCGGGACTACCGAATCTGAAGACCCAGTACTTC. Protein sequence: CASSEAGLPNLKTQYF.

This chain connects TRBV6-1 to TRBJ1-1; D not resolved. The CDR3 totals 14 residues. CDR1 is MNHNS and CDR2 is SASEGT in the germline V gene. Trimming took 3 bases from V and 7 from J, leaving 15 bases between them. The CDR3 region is CASSELQIGSEAFF. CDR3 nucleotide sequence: TGTGCCAGCAGTGAGCTACAGATAGGGAGTGAAGCTTTCTTT.

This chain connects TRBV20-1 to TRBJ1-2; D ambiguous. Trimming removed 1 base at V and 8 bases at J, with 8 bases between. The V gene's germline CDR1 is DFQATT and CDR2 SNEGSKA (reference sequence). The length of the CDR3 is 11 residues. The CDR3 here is CSARAPGGYTF. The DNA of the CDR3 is TGCAGTGCTAGAGCCCCGGGGGGCTACACCTTC.

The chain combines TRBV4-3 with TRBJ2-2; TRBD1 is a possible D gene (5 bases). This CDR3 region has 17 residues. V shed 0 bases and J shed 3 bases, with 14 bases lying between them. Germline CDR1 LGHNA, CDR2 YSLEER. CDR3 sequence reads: CASSQETGRDYTGELFF. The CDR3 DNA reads TGCGCCAGCAGCCAAGAAACGGGCAGGGATTACACCGGGGAGCTGTTTTTT.

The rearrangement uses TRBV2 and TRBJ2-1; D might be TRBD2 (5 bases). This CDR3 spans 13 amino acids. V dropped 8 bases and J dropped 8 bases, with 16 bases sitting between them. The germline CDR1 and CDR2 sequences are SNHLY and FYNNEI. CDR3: CASLSGLSDEQFF. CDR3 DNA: TGTGCCAGCTTGTCTGGACTGTCGGATGAGCAGTTCTTC.

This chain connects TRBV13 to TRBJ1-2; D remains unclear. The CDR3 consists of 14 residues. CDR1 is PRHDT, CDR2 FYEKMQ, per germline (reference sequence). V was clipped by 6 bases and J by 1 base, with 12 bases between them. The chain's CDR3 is CASSFRTVNYGYTF. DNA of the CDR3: TGTGCCAGCAGTTTTAGGACGGTTAACTATGGCTACACCTTC.

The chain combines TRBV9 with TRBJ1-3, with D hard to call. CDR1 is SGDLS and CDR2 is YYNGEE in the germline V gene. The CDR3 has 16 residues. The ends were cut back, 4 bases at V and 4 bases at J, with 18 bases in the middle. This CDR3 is CASSSPGRAAGNTIYF. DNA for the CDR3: TGTGCCAGCAGCTCTCCGGGGAGGGCAGCCGGAAACACCATATATTTT.

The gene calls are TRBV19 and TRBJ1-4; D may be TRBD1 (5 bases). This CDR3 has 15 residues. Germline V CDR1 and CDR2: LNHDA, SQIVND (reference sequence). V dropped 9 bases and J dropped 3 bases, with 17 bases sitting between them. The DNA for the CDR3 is TGTGCCAGCAGCGGGGGAGGGGAAGCTAATGAAAAACTGTTTTTT. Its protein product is CASSGGGEANEKLFF.